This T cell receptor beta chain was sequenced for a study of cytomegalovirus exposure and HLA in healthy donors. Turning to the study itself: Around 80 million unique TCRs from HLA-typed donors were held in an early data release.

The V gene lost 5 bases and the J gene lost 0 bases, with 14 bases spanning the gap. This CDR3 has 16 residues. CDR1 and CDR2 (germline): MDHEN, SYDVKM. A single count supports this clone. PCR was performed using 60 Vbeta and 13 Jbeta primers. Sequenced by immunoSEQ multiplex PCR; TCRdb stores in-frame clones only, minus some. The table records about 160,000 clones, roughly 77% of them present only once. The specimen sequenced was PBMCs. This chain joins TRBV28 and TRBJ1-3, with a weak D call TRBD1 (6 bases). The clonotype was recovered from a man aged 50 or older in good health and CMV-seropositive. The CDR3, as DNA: TGTGCCAGCAGTGGTCCGGGGGGCGCCTCTGGAAACACCATATATTTT. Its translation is CASSGPGGASGNTIYF. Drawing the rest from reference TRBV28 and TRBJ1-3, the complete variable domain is DVKVTQSSRYLVKRTGEKVFLECVQDMDHENMFWYRQDPGLGLRLIYFSYDVKMKEKGDIPEGYSVSREKKERFSLILESASTNQTSMYLCASSGPGGASGNTIYFGEGSWLTVV.